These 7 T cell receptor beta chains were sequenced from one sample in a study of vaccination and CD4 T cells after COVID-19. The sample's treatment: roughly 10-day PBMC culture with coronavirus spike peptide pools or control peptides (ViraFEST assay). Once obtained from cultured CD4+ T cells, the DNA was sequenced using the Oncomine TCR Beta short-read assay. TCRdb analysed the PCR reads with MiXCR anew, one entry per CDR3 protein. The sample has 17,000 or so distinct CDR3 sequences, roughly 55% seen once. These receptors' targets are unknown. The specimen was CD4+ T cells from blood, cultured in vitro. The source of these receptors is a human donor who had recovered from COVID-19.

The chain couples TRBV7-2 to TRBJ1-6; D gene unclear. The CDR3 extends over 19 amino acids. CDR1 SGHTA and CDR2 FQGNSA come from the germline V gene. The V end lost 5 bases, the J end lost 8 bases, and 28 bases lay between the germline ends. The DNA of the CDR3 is TGTGCCAGCAGCCATTCCCTTGGCAGACTTTTGGACGTTGATTCACCCCTCCACTTT. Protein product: CASSHSLGRLLDVDSPLHF.

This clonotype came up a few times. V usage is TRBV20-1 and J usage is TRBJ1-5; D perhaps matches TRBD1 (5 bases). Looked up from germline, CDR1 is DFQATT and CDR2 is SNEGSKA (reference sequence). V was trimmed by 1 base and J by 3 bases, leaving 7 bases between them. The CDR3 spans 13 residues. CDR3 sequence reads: CSARGTLNQPQHF. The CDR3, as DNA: TGCAGTGCTAGAGGGACACTCAATCAGCCCCAGCATTTT.

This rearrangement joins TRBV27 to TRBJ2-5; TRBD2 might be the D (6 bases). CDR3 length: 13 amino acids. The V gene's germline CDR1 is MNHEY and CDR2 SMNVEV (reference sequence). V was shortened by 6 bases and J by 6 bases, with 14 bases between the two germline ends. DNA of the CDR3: TGTGCCAGCAGGCCGGAGGGGCTAAAGACCCAGTACTTC. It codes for CASRPEGLKTQYF.

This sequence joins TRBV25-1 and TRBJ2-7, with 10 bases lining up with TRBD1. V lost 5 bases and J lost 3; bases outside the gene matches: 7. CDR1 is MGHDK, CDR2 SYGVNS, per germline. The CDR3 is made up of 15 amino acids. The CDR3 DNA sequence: TGTGCCAGCAGTTCTCAAGACAGGGGGCTCTACGAGCAGTACTTC. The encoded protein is CASSSQDRGLYEQYF.

DNA for the CDR3: TGTGCCAGCAGGACCCCCACGAACTATGGCTACACCTTC. Encoded protein: CASRTPTNYGYTF. The V and J genes are TRBV28 and TRBJ1-2; D is undetermined. This CDR3 is 13 amino acids long. CDR1 is MDHEN and CDR2 is SYDVKM in the germline V gene. V shed 6 bases and J shed 2 bases, with 10 bases lying between them.

The CDR3 nucleotides read TGTGCCAGCAGCCAAGTAATGGGTTATAGCACTGAAGCTTTCTTT. Its protein is CASSQVMGYSTEAFF. The gene calls are TRBV14 and TRBJ1-1; no reliable D call. Trimming left V 1 base short and J 4 bases short, with 13 bases between. Germline loops: CDR1 SGHDN, CDR2 FVKESK. This CDR3 has 15 residues.

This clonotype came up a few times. CDR3 region: CATTPGTGVYGYTF. The CDR3 bases are TGTGCCACCACACCAGGGACAGGCGTCTATGGCTACACCTTC. The rearrangement links TRBV19 to TRBJ1-2; 8 bases are a match to TRBD1. V trimming: 10 bases; J trimming: 4 bases; junction bases outside the gene matches: 11. There are 14 residues in the CDR3. CDR1 LNHDA and CDR2 SQIVND come from the germline V gene (reference sequence).